Following are 13 T cell receptor beta chains from one sample sequenced in a study of T cells in Graves' hyperthyroidism and ophthalmopathy. Template material for amplifying TCR beta CDR3 regions consisted of RNA transcripts. The study used the HTBI primer set for a first-round RT-PCR of the TCR CDR3. Using its own MiXCR run on the multiplex PCR reads, TCRdb lists one record per CDR3 protein. The repertoire holds more than 550,000 distinct CDR3 sequences, with 17% as singletons. The specimen was blood. These receptors came from a middle-aged man with Graves' hyperthyroidism.

This clonotype was found once. The V gene is TRBV10-3, the J gene TRBJ1-2; D call uncertain. The CDR3 totals 15 residues. The germline V gene encodes CDR1 ENHRY and CDR2 SYGVKD. V lost 3 bases and J 7 bases, leaving 18 bases between the germline ends. The CDR3 sequence is CAISDGDIISSGYTF. In nucleotides, the CDR3 is TGTGCCATCAGTGATGGTGACATCATTAGCTCTGGCTACACCTTC.

This clonotype was observed a handful of times. The CDR3 region has the DNA TGCGCCAGCAGCCAAGACCAGAGCTCCTACAATGAGCAGTTCTTC. Its translation: CASSQDQSSYNEQFF. The chain couples TRBV4-3 to TRBJ2-1, with D unclear. CDR3 length: 15 amino acids. Trimming cost V 0 bases and J 0 bases, with 6 bases left between them. The germline CDR1 and CDR2 sequences are LGHNA and YSLEER.

This clonotype was detected a few times. The rearrangement links TRBV6-2 or TRBV6-3 to TRBJ2-5; TRBD2 matches 8 bases. V shed 0 bases, J shed 4 bases, and the junction held 13 bases outside the gene matches. The CDR3 spans 18 residues. CDR1 is MNHEY and CDR2 is SVGEGT in the germline V gene. DNA of the CDR3: TGTGCCAGCAGTTACTCCCCGGCTAGCGGGCCCAGGCGAGAGACCCAGTACTTC. This gives the protein CASSYSPASGPRRETQYF.

There are a few counts of this clonotype. One base away lies a much larger clone, so this may be a sequencing read error. The chain has TRBV10-3 and TRBJ1-3; 9 positions match TRBD1. Germline CDR1 reads ENHRY; CDR2 reads SYGVKD. The CDR3 sequence is 14 residues long. The CDR3 DNA reads TGTGCCATCAGAAAGGACAGGGGAGGAAGCACCATATATTTT. Its translation: CAIRKDRGGSTIYF.

In its sample, this clonotype was seen many times. The chain joins TRBV27 to TRBJ2-7; 7 bases are a match to TRBD1. The CDR3 is 15 residues long. J lost 5 bases, V lost 0 bases, and 7 bases had no gene match. The germline V gene encodes CDR1 MNHEY and CDR2 SMNVEV (reference sequence). The CDR3 sequence: CASSLSRQGRDEQYF. CDR3 coding DNA: TGTGCCAGCAGTTTATCCCGACAGGGACGAGACGAGCAGTACTTC.

The J gene is TRBJ1-2, the V gene TRBV24-1, with 7 positions matching TRBD1. Germline V gene lookup returns CDR1 KGHDR and CDR2 SFDVKD. V dropped 3 bases and J dropped 5; count of bases not matched to a gene: 5. The CDR3 is 14 amino acids. CDR3 residues: CATSDPRTGYGYTF. The CDR3 DNA reads as TGTGCCACCAGTGATCCCCGGACAGGTTATGGCTACACCTTC.

This clonotype was recorded a few times. V usage is TRBV24-1 and J usage is TRBJ1-5, with D possibly being TRBD1 (5 bases). The CDR3 runs to 16 residues. CDR1 and CDR2 from the germline V gene are KGHDR and SFDVKD. Trimming stripped 5 bases from V and 4 bases from J, with 17 bases between. CDR3 coding DNA: TGTGCCACCAGTGCCGTCGGGGGAGGGGCTAATCAGCCCCAGCATTTT. This gives the protein CATSAVGGGANQPQHF.

This clonotype was observed many times. The chain couples TRBV7-2 to TRBJ2-1; D is perhaps TRBD2 (5 bases). The V gene's germline CDR1 is SGHTA and CDR2 FQGNSA. V was trimmed by 7 bases and J by 1 base, leaving 17 bases between them. CDR3 size: 16 residues. The chain's CDR3 is CASTLEESLSYNEQFF. The CDR3 DNA reads as TGTGCCAGCACTTTGGAGGAGAGCCTTTCCTACAATGAGCAGTTCTTC.

The chain couples TRBV18 to TRBJ2-2; no clear D. V shed 3 bases and J shed 4 bases, with 9 bases lying between them. The CDR3 is 14 residues long. Germline-derived CDR1 and CDR2 are KGHSH and LQKENI. DNA for the CDR3: TGTGCCAGCTCACCCTCCTGGGGCACCGGGGAGCTGTTTTTT. This sequence encodes CASSPSWGTGELFF.

This clonotype was picked up one time. Since no conserved phenylalanine or tryptophan closes the CDR3, a read error is the likely cause. This chain joins TRBV20-1 and TRBJ2-5; 8 bases fit TRBD2. The germline V gene encodes CDR1 DFQATT and CDR2 SNEGSKA (reference sequence). Trimming at V came to 2 bases and at J to 5 bases, leaving 10 bases not matched to a gene. This CDR3 spans 15 amino acids. CDR3 DNA sequence: TGCAGTGCTAGAAGTAGCGGGGATCCCCAGGAGACCCAGTACCTC. It codes for CSARSSGDPQETQYL.

This clonotype was counted a few times. The chain uses TRBV3-1 and TRBJ1-1, with TRBD1 as a possible D gene (6 bases). The CDR3 spans 14 residues. The ends were cut back, 2 bases at V and 4 bases at J, with 11 bases in the middle. Germline CDR1 LGHDT, CDR2 YNNKEL (reference sequence). CDR3 residues: CASSQQDRSTEAFF. In DNA, the CDR3 is TGTGCCAGCAGCCAACAAGACAGGAGCACTGAAGCTTTCTTT. Full variable domain (rest looked up from reference TRBV3-1 and TRBJ1-1): DTAVSQTPKYLVTQMGNDKSIKCEQNLGHDTMYWYKQDSKKFLKIMFSYNNKELIINETVPNRFSPKSPDKAHLNLHINSLELGDSAVYFCASSQQDRSTEAFFGQGTRLTVV.

This clonotype was found many times. The chain combines TRBV29-1 with TRBJ1-4; D unresolved. V was trimmed by 7 bases and J by 3 bases, leaving 6 bases between them. The germline CDR1 and CDR2 sequences are SQVTM and ANQGSEA. The CDR3 length is 11 residues. The CDR3 nucleotides read TGCAGCGGTAGCTCTAATGAAAAACTGTTTTTT. Residues: CSGSSNEKLFF.

Worth noting for this clonotype: This clone may be a read error of a much larger clone one base away. J is TRBJ1-1 and V is TRBV6-2 or TRBV6-3; 7 bases match TRBD1. Germline V gene sequence: CDR1 MNHEY, CDR2 SVGEGT. Trimming cost V 7 bases and J 4 bases; bases outside gene matches: 6. The CDR3 consists of 13 residues. The CDR3 DNA reads as TGTGCCAGCATAGGGGGCAGGGGCACTGAAGCTTTCTTT. It encodes CASIGGRGTEAFF.